What follows are 21 T cell receptor beta chains derived from one specimen sequenced in a study of Graves' ophthalmopathy and Graves' hyperthyroidism. The sequenced template was RNA, covering the TCR beta CDR3 region. Amplification began with first-round RT-PCR using HTBI primers, then second-round multiplex PCR was performed. In TCRdb, the multiplex PCR reads were re-called with MiXCR into one record per CDR3 protein. The table has about 160,000 distinct CDR3 sequences, 30% to 45% seen once; the top ten hold 8% to 9.5%. Material: peripheral blood. These receptors came from a man under 40 with Graves' ophthalmopathy.

In its sample, this clonotype was seen a few times. In DNA, the CDR3 is TGTGCCAGCAGTTTAATCAGAACCAACTATGGCTACACCTTC. Protein product: CASSLIRTNYGYTF. The J gene is TRBJ1-2, the V gene TRBV12-3 or TRBV12-4; D is uncertain. The CDR3 consists of 14 residues. V was cut by 2 bases and J by 2 bases, with 9 bases left in between.

In nucleotides, the CDR3 is TGCGCCAGCAGCCCCTATGGGTTTGGAAATGGCTACACCTTC. It specifies CASSPYGFGNGYTF. The chain recombines TRBV5-1 with TRBJ1-2; no clear D. The V gene lost 4 bases and the J gene lost 6 bases, with 16 bases spanning the gap. CDR1 and CDR2 from the germline V gene are SGHRS and YFSETQ. The CDR3 has 14 amino acids.

This clonotype was seen ten or more times. This chain joins TRBV12-3 or TRBV12-4 and TRBJ2-7; TRBD2 might be the D (6 bases). The CDR3 spans 12 residues. Trimming pared 6 bases from V and 6 bases from J, leaving 12 bases between. CDR3 DNA sequence: TGTGCCAGCAGAGAGGAGGGATTCGAGCAGTACTTC. Translation: CASREEGFEQYF.

Many counts were recorded for this clonotype. The chain has TRBV12-3 or TRBV12-4 and TRBJ1-2; D is unclear. The CDR3 covers 15 residues. V was shortened by 8 bases and J by 4 bases, with 20 bases between the two germline ends. The CDR3 DNA sequence: TGTGCCAGCCCAGCCCCTCATGCGTATCTCTATGGCTACACCTTC. Its protein is CASPAPHAYLYGYTF.

This clonotype has a count of ten or more. The J gene is TRBJ2-5, the V gene TRBV11-1; D is possibly TRBD2 (5 bases). Germline-derived CDR1 and CDR2 are SGHAT and FQDESV (reference sequence). The CDR3 consists of 17 residues. V gave up 2 bases and J gave up 3 bases, with 19 bases separating them. CDR3 residues: CASSLPGGRAGKETQYF. Written as DNA, the CDR3 is TGTGCCAGCAGCTTACCTGGAGGTAGGGCCGGAAAAGAGACCCAGTACTTC.

The V call is TRBV29-1, the J call TRBJ2-7, with D tentatively TRBD2 (7 bases). The CDR3 is 13 residues long. The germline V and J ends were trimmed by 6 bases and 3 bases, with 15 bases remaining between them. Germline V CDR1 and CDR2: SQVTM, ANQGSEA. The CDR3 is CSVGGGQIYEQYF. For the CDR3, the DNA is TGCAGCGTGGGAGGGGGGCAGATCTACGAGCAGTACTTC.

The chain recombines TRBV5-3 with TRBJ1-1; a possible D gene is TRBD1 (5 bases). TRBV5-3 is noted as an ORF with a role that remains uncertain. Trimming pared 8 bases from V and 7 bases from J, leaving 21 bases between. The CDR3 is made up of 14 amino acids. CDR3: CASGRGDGVNEAFF. As DNA, the CDR3 is TGTGCCAGTGGTAGAGGGGACGGTGTGAATGAAGCTTTCTTT.

The sample holds many counts of this clonotype. The V and J genes are TRBV7-2 and TRBJ2-2, with a tentative D call TRBD2 (6 bases). Per germline, CDR1 SGHTA and CDR2 FQGNSA. V lost 5 bases and J lost 5, with 15 bases in between. The CDR3 has 15 amino acids. Here the CDR3 DNA reads TGTGCCAGCAGCCGGGACTCCGGGAGAACCGGGGAGCTGTTTTTT. Translated: CASSRDSGRTGELFF.

This clonotype occurred a few times. The rearrangement joins TRBV12-3 or TRBV12-4 to TRBJ2-2; D is tentatively TRBD1 or TRBD2 (5 bases each). The CDR3 is 15 amino acids. V lost 5 bases and J 0 bases, leaving 10 bases between the germline ends. The CDR3 sequence is CASSPTGPNTGELFF. The CDR3 DNA reads TGTGCCAGCAGTCCTACGGGACCGAACACCGGGGAGCTGTTTTTT.

The sample holds many counts of this clonotype. This chain joins TRBV27 and TRBJ1-1; D gene uncertain. V lost 5 bases, J lost 1 base, and 14 bases lay in between. From germline, CDR1 is MNHEY and CDR2 SMNVEV (reference sequence). The CDR3 length is 15 residues. Here the CDR3 reads CASSPSTRSNTEAFF. The CDR3 nucleotides read TGTGCCAGCAGTCCTTCGACAAGGTCGAACACTGAAGCTTTCTTT.

This clonotype was counted at least ten times. This chain uses TRBV29-1 with TRBJ1-1, with a weak D call TRBD1 (6 bases). The germline V gene encodes CDR1 SQVTM and CDR2 ANQGSEA. The CDR3 consists of 11 residues. Deletions cut 4 bases from V and 11 bases from J, with 14 bases between. The CDR3 sequence is CSVAAFQGAFF. CDR3 nucleotides: TGCAGCGTTGCAGCCTTCCAGGGGGCTTTCTTT.

The chain couples TRBV28 to TRBJ1-2; TRBD1 agrees at 7 bases. The CDR3 length is 13 residues. Germline values: CDR1 MDHEN, CDR2 SYDVKM. The ends lost 5 bases at V and 5 bases at J; junction bases unmatched: 5. CDR3: CASSLTGKYGYTF. In DNA, the CDR3 is TGTGCCAGCAGTCTGACAGGGAAATATGGCTACACCTTC.

This clonotype was seen ten or more times. This chain connects TRBV5-1 to TRBJ1-2; TRBD1 matches 9 bases. CDR1 is SGHRS, CDR2 YFSETQ, per germline. With 2 bases clipped from V and 6 bases from J, the junction kept 8 bases outside the gene matches. CDR3 size: 15 residues. The CDR3 sequence: CASSFLTGGLDGYTF. Here the CDR3 DNA reads TGCGCCAGCAGCTTCCTGACAGGGGGGTTGGATGGCTACACCTTC.

This clonotype has a count of ten or more. The V call is TRBV12-3 or TRBV12-4, the J call TRBJ1-5; maybe TRBD1 (5 bases). The CDR3 runs to 15 residues. The germline V and J ends were trimmed by 6 bases and 3 bases, with 15 bases remaining between them. CDR3 sequence (DNA): TGTGCCAGCAGCCCGCCGGGGGGTCTCAATCAGCCCCAGCATTTT. This codes for CASSPPGGLNQPQHF.

This clonotype has a count of ten or more. The chain uses TRBV12-3 or TRBV12-4 and TRBJ2-7; D unresolved. The CDR3 contains 13 residues. The V end lost 6 bases, the J end lost 2 bases, and 11 bases lay between the germline ends. CDR3 sequence: CASSSYDTYEQYF. In DNA form, the CDR3 reads TGTGCCAGCAGCTCCTACGACACCTACGAGCAGTACTTC.

This clonotype was picked up many times. This chain connects TRBV6-5 to TRBJ2-7, with 10 bases identical to TRBD1. In germline, CDR1 is MNHEY, CDR2 SVGAGI. The CDR3 contains 14 residues. With V trimmed by 5 bases and J by 3 bases, 4 bases remained unmatched. The CDR3, as DNA: TGTGCCAGCAGTCCCGGGACAGGGGTCTACGAGCAGTACTTC. The encoded protein is CASSPGTGVYEQYF.

This clonotype was detected many times. The V gene is TRBV20-1, the J gene TRBJ2-7; 11 bases are a match to TRBD2. Trimming took 1 base from V and 5 from J; bases not matched to a gene: 10. This CDR3 spans 16 amino acids. Germline values: CDR1 DFQATT, CDR2 SNEGSKA (reference sequence). The CDR3 is CSARAGTSGLPDEQYF. The CDR3 nucleotides read TGCAGTGCTAGAGCCGGGACTAGCGGCCTCCCGGACGAGCAGTACTTC.

This clonotype was picked up many times. This chain links TRBV28 with TRBJ1-5, with 8 positions matching TRBD1. The CDR3 spans 15 residues. In germline, CDR1 is MDHEN, CDR2 SYDVKM. V lost 10 bases and J lost 2; bases outside the gene matches: 10. The CDR3 nucleotides read TGTGCCACCAGATACTTGACAGGGGGCAATCAGCCCCAGCATTTT. This sequence encodes CATRYLTGGNQPQHF. The full variable domain, rest sourced from reference TRBV28 and TRBJ1-5, is DVKVTQSSRYLVKRTGEKVFLECVQDMDHENMFWYRQDPGLGLRLIYFSYDVKMKEKGDIPEGYSVSREKKERFSLILESASTNQTSMYLCATRYLTGGNQPQHFGDGTRLSIL.

The rearrangement joins TRBV6-2 or TRBV6-3 to TRBJ1-5, with D perhaps TRBD1 (5 bases). The V gene lost 6 bases and the J gene lost 2 bases, with 20 bases spanning the gap. The V gene's germline CDR1 is MNHEY and CDR2 SVGEGT. CDR3 length: 17 residues. CDR3 amino acids: CASSVWGSGGGNQPQHF. DNA for the CDR3: TGTGCCAGCAGCGTTTGGGGGTCGGGAGGGGGCAATCAGCCCCAGCATTTT.

This clonotype was counted many times. This chain joins TRBV30 and TRBJ2-7; 8 bases align to TRBD1. V was pared by 3 bases and J by 8 bases, with 12 bases of the junction left unmatched. There are 14 residues in the CDR3. The germline V gene encodes CDR1 GTSNPN and CDR2 SVGIG (reference sequence). The CDR3 DNA reads as TGTGCCTGGAGGTATGGGACAGGTCTTTCGAAGCAGTACTTC. Translated: CAWRYGTGLSKQYF.

The V call is TRBV6-1, the J call TRBJ1-3; 7 bases align to TRBD1. V was clipped by 11 bases and J by 4 bases; unmatched bases: 8. This CDR3 has 13 amino acids. CDR1 MNHNS and CDR2 SASEGT come from the germline V gene. The CDR3 loop is CAGKGARGNTIYF. Here the CDR3 DNA reads TGTGCCGGTAAGGGGGCGCGGGGAAACACCATATATTTT.